This TCR beta chain was captured in a study of T-cell reconstitution after alpha-beta-depleted transplantation in children. Study-level findings and limits: Alpha-beta T cells about two months after transplant reportedly derived from several hundred expanded graft clones. In some patients, recipient T cells and intrathymic progenitors surviving conditioning explained high day-60 diversity.

In regard to this clonotype: Its specificity is unknown.

The CDR3 extends over 12 amino acids. CDR1 is SGHTA and CDR2 is FQGNSA in the germline V gene. V dropped 5 bases and J dropped 4 bases, with 7 bases sitting between them. Preparing the TCRbeta library involved the use of unique molecular identifiers. TCRdb re-analysed the PCR reads in MiXCR, keeping a single row per CDR3 protein. The table lists some 120,000 distinct CDR3 sequences, roughly 9.7% of them singletons, with under 30% in the top ten. The chain couples TRBV7-2 to TRBJ2-3; D ambiguous. This clonotype originated in a girl under three years old who had a stem cell transplant for combined immunodeficiency, so the T cells may come from the graft donor. Source: PBMCs, mostly from graft donor cells, taken 180 days after TCRalphabeta/CD19-depleted stem cell transplant. The CDR3 nucleotides read TGTGCCAGCAGCGGCAGCGCAGATACGCAGTATTTT. This gives the protein CASSGSADTQYF.